These T cell receptor beta chains were read from a single sample in a study of T cells in Graves' hyperthyroidism and ophthalmopathy. MiXCR was run by TCRdb on the multiplex PCR reads, yielding one entry per CDR3 protein. The table shows more than 450,000 distinct CDR3 sequences, with 15% to 20% occurring only once. Sample: blood. The receptor source for this set is a man between 35 and 55 years old with Graves' ophthalmopathy. CDR3s include the opening cysteine and the closing phenylalanine or tryptophan. Fields, in order: V gene, J gene, D gene, clone size, CDR3 protein, CDR3 DNA. D genes are given only for firm matches. The size of a clone is reported for some rows only, either as once, few or many, or as a class for expanded clones.

V gene: TRBV6-1; J gene: TRBJ2-1; D gene: TRBD1; clone size: -; CDR3 protein: CASSFDRGSDEQFF; CDR3 DNA: TGTGCCAGCAGTTTCGACAGGGGGAGCGATGAGCAGTTCTTC
V gene: TRBV20-1; J gene: TRBJ1-1; D gene: -; clone size: many; CDR3 protein: CSATHSPEAFF; CDR3 DNA: TGCAGTGCTACCCACTCTCCCGAAGCTTTCTTT
V gene: TRBV6-1; J gene: TRBJ1-4; D gene: TRBD1; clone size: -; CDR3 protein: CASSSHLGSGQVEGEKLFF; CDR3 DNA: TGTGCCAGCAGTTCCCACCTGGGATCGGGACAGGTCGAGGGGGAAAAACTGTTTTTT
V gene: TRBV6-7; J gene: TRBJ2-7; D gene: TRBD2; clone size: -; CDR3 protein: CASSYKAGVEYEQYF; CDR3 DNA: TGTGCCAGCAGTTATAAAGCGGGAGTAGAGTACGAGCAGTACTTC
V gene: TRBV7-9; J gene: TRBJ2-7; D gene: TRBD1; clone size: -; CDR3 protein: CASSRWTGDYEQYF; CDR3 DNA: TGTGCCAGCAGCCGATGGACAGGGGACTACGAGCAGTACTTC
V gene: TRBV30; J gene: TRBJ2-2; D gene: -; clone size: few; CDR3 protein: CAWQRGGTTGELFF; CDR3 DNA: TGTGCCTGGCAGAGGGGGGGCACGACCGGGGAGCTGTTTTTT
V gene: TRBV7-8; J gene: TRBJ2-3; D gene: TRBD2; clone size: -; CDR3 protein: CASSHGGTSGYRDTQYF; CDR3 DNA: TGCGCCAGCAGCCATGGGGGGACTAGCGGGTATAGAGATACGCAGTATTTT
V gene: TRBV20-1; J gene: TRBJ2-7; D gene: TRBD1; clone size: many; CDR3 protein: CSAGQPAEQYF; CDR3 DNA: TGCAGTGCGGGACAGCCGGCTGAGCAGTACTTC
V gene: TRBV27; J gene: TRBJ2-5; D gene: TRBD2; clone size: -; CDR3 protein: CASSLSGEREGVGEAQYF; CDR3 DNA: TGTGCCAGCAGTTTATCAGGGGAGCGGGAGGGCGTTGGAGAGGCCCAGTACTTC
V gene: TRBV12-5; J gene: TRBJ2-3; D gene: -; clone size: few; CDR3 protein: CASGLAEMGARTDTQYF; CDR3 DNA: TGTGCTAGTGGTTTGGCCGAAATGGGGGCCCGCACAGATACGCAGTATTTT
V gene: TRBV28; J gene: TRBJ2-7; D gene: -; clone size: many; CDR3 protein: CASSGGTGNNEQYF; CDR3 DNA: TGTGCCAGCAGCGGGGGGACAGGCAACAACGAGCAGTACTTC
V gene: TRBV18; J gene: TRBJ2-5; D gene: -; clone size: -; CDR3 protein: CASSLGKSVAETQYF; CDR3 DNA: TGTGCCAGCTCACTAGGAAAGTCTGTGGCGGAGACCCAGTACTTC
V gene: TRBV3-1; J gene: TRBJ2-1; D gene: -; clone size: -; CDR3 protein: CASSQGTGLNEQFF; CDR3 DNA: TGTGCCAGCAGCCAAGGAACGGGGCTGAATGAGCAGTTCTTC
V gene: TRBV10-3; J gene: TRBJ2-3; D gene: TRBD2; clone size: -; CDR3 protein: CAISVRAGEGDTQYF; CDR3 DNA: TGTGCCATCAGTGTGAGGGCGGGAGAGGGAGATACGCAGTATTTT
V gene: TRBV5-1; J gene: TRBJ2-7; D gene: -; clone size: many; CDR3 protein: CASSMDASSYEQYF; CDR3 DNA: TGCGCCAGCAGCATGGACGCGAGCTCCTACGAGCAGTACTTC
V gene: TRBV20-1; J gene: TRBJ2-7; D gene: TRBD2; clone size: -; CDR3 protein: CSASSLAAGLRYEQYF; CDR3 DNA: TGCAGTGCTAGTTCCCTAGCAGCGGGGTTACGCTACGAGCAGTACTTC
V gene: TRBV7-3; J gene: TRBJ2-7; D gene: -; clone size: few; CDR3 protein: CASSLSRGREQYF; CDR3 DNA: TGTGCCAGCAGCTTAAGCCGGGGACGGGAGCAGTACTTC
V gene: TRBV12-5; J gene: TRBJ2-4; D gene: TRBD1; clone size: few; CDR3 protein: CASGFLDRDRGKNIQYF; CDR3 DNA: TGTGCTAGTGGTTTCTTGGACCGGGACAGGGGCAAAAACATTCAGTACTTC
V gene: TRBV20-1; J gene: TRBJ1-2; D gene: -; clone size: few; CDR3 protein: CSASMNTNYGYTF; CDR3 DNA: TGCAGTGCTAGTATGAACACCAACTATGGCTACACCTTC
V gene: TRBV3-1; J gene: TRBJ1-4; D gene: TRBD1; clone size: few; CDR3 protein: CASSQDIGDRGLNNEKLFF; CDR3 DNA: TGTGCCAGCAGCCAAGATATAGGGGACAGGGGGCTTAATAATGAAAAACTGTTTTTT
V gene: TRBV3-1; J gene: TRBJ2-3; D gene: -; clone size: -; CDR3 protein: CASSQDALRGATDTQYF; CDR3 DNA: TGTGCCAGCAGCCAAGATGCCCTCCGGGGGGCCACAGATACGCAGTATTTT
V gene: TRBV12-3/TRBV12-4; J gene: TRBJ1-1; D gene: -; clone size: many; CDR3 protein: CASSLEGMNTEAFF; CDR3 DNA: TGTGCCAGCAGTTTAGAGGGGATGAACACTGAAGCTTTCTTT
V gene: TRBV27; J gene: TRBJ2-7; D gene: -; clone size: few; CDR3 protein: CASSLVLGTYEQYF; CDR3 DNA: TGTGCCAGCAGTCTTGTTTTAGGTACCTACGAGCAGTACTTC
V gene: TRBV3-1; J gene: TRBJ2-5; D gene: -; clone size: -; CDR3 protein: CASSQGGISGKETQYF; CDR3 DNA: TGTGCCAGCAGCCAAGGGGGGATTTCAGGGAAAGAGACCCAGTACTTC
V gene: TRBV12-3/TRBV12-4; J gene: TRBJ1-4; D gene: -; clone size: few; CDR3 protein: CASSFGGEEKLFF; CDR3 DNA: TGTGCCAGCAGTTTTGGAGGGGAGGAGAAACTGTTTTTT
V gene: TRBV20-1; J gene: TRBJ2-3; D gene: TRBD2; clone size: many; CDR3 protein: CSALAPGDVSTDTQYF; CDR3 DNA: TGCAGTGCACTAGCGCCAGGAGATGTGAGCACAGATACGCAGTATTTT
V gene: TRBV7-3; J gene: TRBJ1-2; D gene: -; clone size: -; CDR3 protein: CASSLIDEGGVCDYGYTF; CDR3 DNA: TGTGCCAGCAGCTTAATTGATGAGGGGGGAGTTTGCGACTATGGCTACACCTTC
V gene: TRBV10-3; J gene: TRBJ1-2; D gene: -; clone size: -; CDR3 protein: CATGTLNYGYTF; CDR3 DNA: TGTGCCACCGGGACACTTAACTATGGCTACACCTTC
V gene: TRBV4-1; J gene: TRBJ1-5; D gene: -; clone size: -; CDR3 protein: CASARRVESNQPQHF; CDR3 DNA: TGCGCCAGCGCAAGGCGAGTAGAGAGCAATCAGCCCCAGCATTTT
V gene: TRBV7-8; J gene: TRBJ2-2; D gene: -; clone size: -; CDR3 protein: CASTTAIANTGELFF; CDR3 DNA: TGTGCCAGCACTACTGCGATAGCGAACACCGGGGAGCTGTTTTTT
V gene: TRBV28; J gene: TRBJ1-1; D gene: -; clone size: many; CDR3 protein: CASSFVTEAFF; CDR3 DNA: TGTGCCAGCAGTTTCGTCACTGAAGCTTTCTTT
V gene: TRBV20-1; J gene: TRBJ2-3; D gene: -; clone size: -; CDR3 protein: CSARTHGTDTQYF; CDR3 DNA: TGCAGTGCTAGGACCCATGGTACAGATACGCAGTATTTT
V gene: TRBV9; J gene: TRBJ1-1; D gene: -; clone size: -; CDR3 protein: CASSITGMGTEAFF; CDR3 DNA: TGTGCCAGCAGCATAACAGGGATGGGCACTGAAGCTTTCTTT
V gene: TRBV4-3; J gene: TRBJ2-1; D gene: TRBD2; clone size: -; CDR3 protein: CASSQATSGVYNEQFF; CDR3 DNA: TGCGCCAGCAGCCAAGCCACCAGCGGGGTCTACAATGAGCAGTTCTTC
V gene: TRBV7-9; J gene: TRBJ2-7; D gene: -; clone size: -; CDR3 protein: CASSSDSPYEQYF; CDR3 DNA: TGTGCCAGCAGCTCGGACAGCCCCTACGAGCAGTACTTC
V gene: TRBV7-2; J gene: TRBJ1-5; D gene: TRBD1; clone size: many; CDR3 protein: CASSLQGGGQPQHF; CDR3 DNA: TGTGCCAGCAGTTTACAGGGGGGCGGGCAGCCCCAGCATTTT
V gene: TRBV27; J gene: TRBJ1-5; D gene: -; clone size: -; CDR3 protein: CASSSRLRSGSQSQHF; CDR3 DNA: TGTGCCAGCAGTTCCCGGTTAAGGTCAGGCAGTCAGTCCCAGCATTTT
V gene: TRBV7-9; J gene: TRBJ1-2; D gene: -; clone size: -; CDR3 protein: CASSLGDPGYTF; CDR3 DNA: TGTGCCAGCAGCTTAGGAGACCCTGGCTACACCTTC
V gene: TRBV7-2; J gene: TRBJ2-1; D gene: TRBD2; clone size: many; CDR3 protein: CASSFGTSDGDEQFF; CDR3 DNA: TGTGCCAGCAGCTTCGGGACTAGCGATGGCGATGAGCAGTTCTTC
V gene: TRBV10-3; J gene: TRBJ1-5; D gene: -; clone size: -; CDR3 protein: CAISENSTPSNQPQHF; CDR3 DNA: TGTGCCATCAGTGAGAACAGCACCCCTAGCAATCAGCCCCAGCATTTT
V gene: TRBV27; J gene: TRBJ2-5; D gene: TRBD1; clone size: few; CDR3 protein: CASSSTQAAGGAGGETQYF; CDR3 DNA: TGTGCCAGCAGTTCCACTCAGGCGGCAGGGGGCGCCGGTGGGGAGACCCAGTACTTC
V gene: TRBV11-3; J gene: TRBJ2-5; D gene: TRBD1; clone size: many; CDR3 protein: CASSTSPPGQGETQYF; CDR3 DNA: TGTGCCAGCAGCACCAGCCCGCCGGGACAGGGGGAGACCCAGTACTTC
V gene: TRBV12-3/TRBV12-4; J gene: TRBJ1-2; D gene: TRBD1; clone size: -; CDR3 protein: CASRPGQGGHYGYTF; CDR3 DNA: TGTGCCAGCAGACCGGGACAGGGAGGACACTATGGCTACACCTTC
V gene: TRBV27; J gene: TRBJ2-7; D gene: TRBD2; clone size: few; CDR3 protein: CASSFSGRETYEQYF; CDR3 DNA: TGTGCCAGCAGTTTTAGCGGGAGAGAGACCTACGAGCAGTACTTC
V gene: TRBV7-9; J gene: TRBJ2-4; D gene: TRBD2; clone size: -; CDR3 protein: CASSFTGTSDKNIQYF; CDR3 DNA: TGTGCCAGCAGCTTTACCGGGACTAGCGACAAAAACATTCAGTACTTC
V gene: TRBV6-1; J gene: TRBJ1-2; D gene: TRBD1; clone size: -; CDR3 protein: CASSVDRDSGYTF; CDR3 DNA: TGTGCCAGCAGTGTGGACAGGGACAGTGGCTACACCTTC
V gene: TRBV3-1; J gene: TRBJ1-2; D gene: -; clone size: few; CDR3 protein: CASSQDPRDGYTF; CDR3 DNA: TGTGCCAGCAGCCAAGACCCCAGGGATGGCTACACCTTC
V gene: TRBV5-6; J gene: TRBJ2-2; D gene: TRBD1; clone size: -; CDR3 protein: CASSWYSGTASNTGELFF; CDR3 DNA: TGTGCCAGCAGCTGGTACTCCGGGACAGCCTCGAACACCGGGGAGCTGTTTTTT
V gene: TRBV4-2; J gene: TRBJ2-7; D gene: -; clone size: -; CDR3 protein: CASSQDRGFSYEQYF; CDR3 DNA: TGTGCCAGCAGCCAAGATAGGGGGTTCTCCTACGAGCAGTACTTC
V gene: TRBV20-1; J gene: TRBJ2-1; D gene: TRBD2; clone size: -; CDR3 protein: CSARGWWLAGKNEQFF; CDR3 DNA: TGCAGTGCTAGAGGTTGGTGGCTAGCGGGAAAAAATGAGCAGTTCTTC
V gene: TRBV7-6; J gene: TRBJ1-6; D gene: -; clone size: -; CDR3 protein: CASSEGGPLHF; CDR3 DNA: TGTGCCAGCAGCGAGGGTGGGCCCCTCCACTTT
V gene: TRBV11-2; J gene: TRBJ2-5; D gene: TRBD2; clone size: -; CDR3 protein: CASGYPPTGTSGSPNQYF; CDR3 DNA: TGTGCCAGCGGATACCCCCCTACCGGGACTAGCGGGAGCCCAAATCAGTACTTC
V gene: TRBV27; J gene: TRBJ2-2; D gene: TRBD1; clone size: -; CDR3 protein: CASGRTGSNTGELFF; CDR3 DNA: TGTGCCAGCGGTAGGACAGGGAGCAACACCGGGGAGCTGTTTTTT
V gene: TRBV30; J gene: TRBJ2-5; D gene: -; clone size: many; CDR3 protein: CAWSSGGRSIETQYF; CDR3 DNA: TGTGCCTGGTCTTCCGGGGGGCGTTCCATCGAGACCCAGTACTTC
V gene: TRBV20-1; J gene: TRBJ2-1; D gene: -; clone size: few; CDR3 protein: CSADTRTSRGNNEQFF; CDR3 DNA: TGCAGTGCTGATACTAGGACCTCACGGGGGAACAATGAGCAGTTCTTC
V gene: TRBV7-2; J gene: TRBJ2-5; D gene: TRBD2; clone size: many; CDR3 protein: CASSFSGGRAGETQYF; CDR3 DNA: TGTGCCAGCAGCTTTTCAGGCGGGAGGGCCGGGGAGACCCAGTACTTC
V gene: TRBV5-1; J gene: TRBJ2-7; D gene: -; clone size: many; CDR3 protein: CASSPRQSYEQYF; CDR3 DNA: TGCGCCAGCAGTCCCCGACAGTCCTACGAGCAGTACTTC
V gene: TRBV10-3; J gene: TRBJ2-1; D gene: TRBD2; clone size: few; CDR3 protein: CAITGTSGSHEQFF; CDR3 DNA: TGTGCCATCACCGGGACTAGCGGGAGTCATGAGCAGTTCTTC
V gene: TRBV20-1; J gene: TRBJ1-5; D gene: -; clone size: few; CDR3 protein: CSARGGGGGGNQPQHF; CDR3 DNA: TGCAGTGCTAGAGGAGGAGGCGGCGGGGGCAATCAGCCCCAGCATTTT